This TCR beta chain appears in the sequencing data of a study of STAT5B mutations in CD4+ large granular lymphocyte leukemia (dated by TCRdb to between 2021 and 2023). Study-wide context: Among healthy controls, the CDR3 'QG' motif was associated with a particular HLA allele. The study compared the TCRbeta repertoires of patients with CD4+ T-cell large granular lymphocyte leukemia against the TCRbeta repertoires of healthy blood donors. Flow cytometry on FACSCanto II or FACSVerse showed that the purified fractions were more than 95% pure among lymphocytes. Results and caveats for the whole study, not just this receptor: Compared with healthy CD4+ repertoires, CD4-sorted patient repertoires appeared more clonal, and this difference remained even after the putative leukemic clones were removed. The main leukemic clonotypes were found to be private to each patient, although around 25% of the main leukemic clonotypes were detected at low frequency in the non-leukemic repertoires of other patients. TRBV06-family usage was enriched among the top patient clones (8/27) compared with healthy controls (2/35). Data were not HLA-matched; higher clonality in CD4+ versus CD8+ T-LGLL could reflect the relatively small sample size.

In the case of this clone: Its recognized antigen is unknown. Per-nucleotide qualities are absent, and no much larger clonotype sits a single base away.

The immunoSEQ assay at survey resolution was applied to genomic DNA for sequencing of TCRbeta rearrangements. The study's own analysis went as follows. In the TCR sequencing data, the smallest productive clonotype frequency that could be detected was 2.59 x 10-5. Only productive TCRbeta rearrangements, meaning sequences that were complete and in-frame, were kept for the analyses. Sample clonality was computed as Simpson clonality in the immunoSEQ Analyzer version 3.0. Clones were grouped by frequency into very rare, small, medium, large (1-20%) or hyperexpanded (>20%) categories. Generation probabilities were estimated with OLGA 1.2.3, V-gene circos plots were made with VDJtools, specificities were searched in VDJdb, and CDR3 motifs were identified with GLIPH. Sourced from immuneACCESS, this table was stored by TCRdb with only in-frame sequences that have V and J called. A share of the clones is absent; for the studies checked, an unresolved V gene accounts for under half, and the remainder has no known explanation. That table supplies the V and J calls and clone size; D and trimming were determined from the DNA. The sample has 30,000 to 40,000 clones on record, 76% of them singletons. More than 6% of the sample goes to the ten largest clones.

Healthy controls were around 38 blood donors whose buffy coats came from the Finnish Red Cross blood service. All TCR-sequenced material derived from peripheral blood: patient blood samples and healthy donor buffy coats. Peripheral blood mononuclear cells were isolated by Ficoll-Hypaque gradient centrifugation. For the healthy controls, CD4+ cells were obtained from buffy coats by magnetic purification. The Gentra Puregene Cell and Tissue kit was used to extract genomic DNA, and a Qubit 2.0 fluorometer was used to measure the amount of genomic DNA. The CDR3 numbers 14 residues from cysteine through phenylalanine. Only CDR3 DNA remains: 42 bases, in frame from the first base. CDR1 and CDR2 (SNHLY, FYNNEI) derive from the germline V gene. After removal of 8 bases from V and 6 bases from J, the junction retains 10 bases not matched to a gene.

Sequencing was done on a sample of CD4+ T cells from blood buffy coats. The V and J genes are TRBV2 and TRBJ1-5; 7 bases in the middle match TRBD1. The TCR sequence derives from a human donor in good health. The DNA reads TGTGCCAGCGCTGGCTCAGGGGGTAGTCAGCCCCAGCATTTT. Its protein is CASAGSGGSQPQHF. Extended through the reference TRBV2 and TRBJ1-5 proteins, this CDR3 yields the full variable domain: EPEVTQTPSHQVTQMGQEVILRCVPISNHLYFYWYRQILGQKVEFLVSFYNNEISEKSEIFDDQFSVERPDGSNFTLKIRSTKLEDSAMYFCASAGSGGSQPQHFGDGTRLSIL.